Below are 17 T cell receptor beta chains sequenced from a single sample in a study of CD8+CD57+ T cells in acquired aplastic anemia (dated by TCRdb to the late 2010s). Sequencing was carried out with an Illumina HiSeq 2000. Profiling of TCR beta VDJ combinations and CDR3 sequences used genomic DNA as the template. TCRdb ran its own pipeline on the public reads, namely fastp trimming at Q25 and MiXCR clone calling, and kept in-frame beta chains. When rows share a CDR3 protein, they turn into one entry using the most common DNA and genes. The table for this sample lists roughly 280,000 distinct CDR3 sequences; roughly 53% of them were counted only once. 1.3% of the sample lies in the top ten. Expansion of CD8+CD57+ cells had been shown by flow cytometry in the patients chosen for sequencing. Material for sequencing was sorted CD4+, CD8+, or CD8+CD57+ T cells (not recorded which) from PBMCs. The receptors derive from a human donor with aplastic anemia.

The chain has TRBV20-1 and TRBJ2-1, with a weak D call TRBD1 (6 bases). The V gene's germline CDR1 is DFQATT and CDR2 SNEGSKA (reference sequence). Trimming removed 5 bases from V and 7 bases from J, with 24 bases in between. The CDR3 consists of 16 residues. The CDR3, as DNA: TGCAGTGCTCCCCCCGAGGGGGTGGGTTTGAGGAATGAGCAGTTCTTC. It codes for CSAPPEGVGLRNEQFF.

CDR3 sequence reads: CASSAQGSGYTF. CDR3 in DNA: TGTGCCAGCAGTGCGCAGGGGAGCGGCTACACCTTC. The chain has TRBV25-1 and TRBJ1-2; D perhaps matches TRBD1 (6 bases). The CDR3 has 12 residues. Trimming shortened V by 4 bases and J by 8 bases, and 11 bases separated the two germline ends. Per the germline V gene, CDR1 is MGHDK and CDR2 is SYGVNS.

This chain connects TRBV7-3 to TRBJ1-5; D might be TRBD1 (5 bases). V lost 3 bases and J lost 2, with 11 bases in between. CDR3 length: 15 residues. Germline V gene data show CDR1 as SGHTA and CDR2 as FQGTGA. CDR3 nucleotides: TGTGCCAGCAGCTTTGTTGGGACCGGCAATCAGCCCCAGCATTTT. Protein product: CASSFVGTGNQPQHF.

This clonotype was observed a few times. The V gene is TRBV2, the J gene TRBJ2-3; D could derive from TRBD1 or TRBD2 (5 bases each). Germline lookup yields CDR1 SNHLY and CDR2 FYNNEI. V dropped 2 bases and J dropped 5 bases, with 11 bases sitting between them. This CDR3 region has 14 residues. The CDR3: CASSESWGRDTQYF. Written as DNA, the CDR3 is TGTGCCAGCAGTGAATCTTGGGGACGAGATACGCAGTATTTT.

This rearrangement joins TRBV7-2 to TRBJ2-7, with 11 bases identical to TRBD2. The CDR3 loop spans 20 amino acids. Germline V gene lookup returns CDR1 SGHTA and CDR2 FQGNSA. V lost 5 bases, J lost 6 bases, and 24 bases stayed unmatched. The CDR3 DNA sequence: TGTGCCAGCAGCACCCAGGAACCTCTAGCGGGGGGCCCTCCCTCCCTCGAGCAGTACTTC. It yields the protein CASSTQEPLAGGPPSLEQYF.

The CDR3 loop reads CASSTYRGGSGDIFYEQYF. The CDR3 DNA follows: TGTGCCAGCAGCACCTACAGGGGAGGATCGGGGGATATCTTCTACGAGCAGTACTTC. The chain has TRBV7-3 and TRBJ2-7; D is perhaps TRBD1 (7 bases). Per the germline V gene, CDR1 is SGHTA and CDR2 is FQGTGA. The CDR3 is 19 residues long. Deletions cut 5 bases from V and 3 bases from J, with 29 bases between.

This clonotype has just a few counts. The chain joins TRBV24-1 to TRBJ1-1; TRBD1 matches 7 bases. CDR1 and CDR2 (germline): KGHDR, SFDVKD. The V segment lost 10 bases and the J segment 0 bases; nucleotides outside the gene matches: 7. This CDR3 is 14 amino acids long. CDR3 nucleotides: TGTGCCACTCGAGGCACAGGGGTGAACACTGAAGCTTTCTTT. It is translated as CATRGTGVNTEAFF.

This clonotype was counted many times. V gene TRBV3-1 combines with J gene TRBJ2-7; 9 positions match TRBD1. Germline V gives CDR1 LGHDT, CDR2 YNNKEL (reference sequence). CDR3 length equals 16 residues. The junction had 6 bases not matched to a gene; V was cut back by 1 base and J by 2 bases. CDR3 DNA sequence: TGTGCCAGCAGCCAAGCCTCCGGGACAGGGCCCTACGAGCAGTACTTC. Residues: CASSQASGTGPYEQYF.

The chain employs TRBV7-2 and TRBJ2-5; the match to TRBD2 covers 7 bases. V gave up 1 base and J gave up 6 bases; unmatched junction bases: 2. The CDR3 is 13 amino acids. The germline CDR1 and CDR2 sequences are SGHTA and FQGNSA. CDR3 nucleotide sequence: TGTGCCAGCAGCTTAGGCGGGAGTAAGACCCAGTACTTC. Translation gives CASSLGGSKTQYF.

This clonotype was seen ten or more times. The chain carries TRBV20-1 and TRBJ1-2, with D hard to call. CDR3 size: 13 residues. Germline CDR1 is DFQATT and CDR2 is SNEGSKA (reference sequence). Trimming removed 6 bases at V and 2 bases at J, with 13 bases between. DNA for the CDR3: TGCAGTGCCCCCAAGGACGGGAACTATGGCTACACCTTC. This codes for CSAPKDGNYGYTF.

This clonotype was seen a few times. The chain combines TRBV18 with TRBJ1-4; D uncertain. V was trimmed by 0 bases and J by 10 bases, leaving 18 bases between them. Germline V gives CDR1 KGHSH, CDR2 LQKENI. The CDR3 length is 16 residues. The CDR3 loop reads CASSPPGSSELGKLFF. CDR3 nucleotides: TGTGCCAGCTCACCACCGGGTTCGAGTGAGTTGGGAAAACTGTTTTTT.

V and J are TRBV15 and TRBJ2-5; TRBD2 matches at 7 bases. Trimming at V came to 0 bases and at J to 5 bases, leaving 9 bases not matched to a gene. The CDR3 runs to 16 residues. Germline CDR1 LNHNV, CDR2 YYDKDF (reference sequence). In DNA form, the CDR3 reads TGTGCCACCAGCAGAGATTGGGGGGGTGTTGGGGAGACCCAGTACTTC. This encodes CATSRDWGGVGETQYF.

This clonotype was counted at least ten times. The chain recombines TRBV10-3 with TRBJ1-4, with D perhaps TRBD1 (5 bases). Germline V lookup: CDR1 ENHRY, CDR2 SYGVKD. V was cut by 5 bases and J by 7 bases, with 17 bases left in between. The CDR3 has 15 residues. Written as DNA, the CDR3 is TGTGCCATCAGTATAGGCCCCGGGACCGGTGAAAAACTGTTTTTT. Translation gives CAISIGPGTGEKLFF.

This clonotype has a count of ten or more. The rearrangement joins TRBV20-1 to TRBJ2-5, with 11 bases that match TRBD2. Germline V CDR1 and CDR2: DFQATT, SNEGSKA (reference sequence). The J segment lost 9 bases and the V segment lost 5 bases, leaving 11 bases of the junction unmatched. This CDR3 contains 14 residues. The chain's CDR3 is CSALAGGPYSPQYF. CDR3 coding DNA: TGCAGTGCTTTAGCGGGGGGGCCCTACAGCCCCCAGTACTTC.

This chain connects TRBV20-1 to TRBJ2-7; D perhaps matches TRBD1 (6 bases). In germline, CDR1 is DFQATT, CDR2 SNEGSKA (reference sequence). This CDR3 has 15 residues. V gave up 2 bases and J gave up 0 bases, with 14 bases separating them. The CDR3 spells CSARSRQEPSYEQYF. CDR3 nucleotide sequence: TGCAGTGCTAGAAGCCGACAGGAGCCCTCCTACGAGCAGTACTTC.

The chain is built from TRBV2 and TRBJ2-1, with 10 bases matching TRBD2. CDR1 SNHLY and CDR2 FYNNEI come from the germline V gene. The CDR3 is 14 residues long. With 8 bases clipped from V and 9 bases from J, the junction kept 10 bases outside the gene matches. DNA of the CDR3: TGTGCCAGCCTGGGCACTAGCGGGAACAGTGAGCAGTTCTTC. It codes for CASLGTSGNSEQFF.

This clonotype was seen many times. V is TRBV6-5 and J is TRBJ1-5; unclear D gene. With 6 bases removed from V and 4 bases from J, the gap between germline ends came to 10 bases. CDR1 MNHEY and CDR2 SVGAGI come from the germline V gene. The CDR3 contains 13 residues. Here the CDR3 reads CASSLTGNQPQHF. Here the CDR3 DNA reads TGTGCCAGCAGCCTCACCGGAAATCAGCCCCAGCATTTT.